Listed here are 21 T cell receptor beta chains from one sample, sequenced in a study of cytomegalovirus exposure and HLA in healthy donors. The PCR contained 60 Vbeta and 13 Jbeta primers. Sequencing used immunoSEQ multiplex PCR; TCRdb keeps in-frame clones, though not all of them. Counted here are about 160,000 clones, about 75% occurring once; the ten biggest clones make up 2.5% to 3.5%. The sequencing input was PBMCs. Receptors originate from a woman aged 50 to 60 in good health and CMV-seropositive.

The chain uses TRBV6-5 and TRBJ1-1; D not certain. The V and J ends lost 7 bases and 5 bases respectively, with 14 bases between them. The germline CDR1 and CDR2 sequences are MNHEY and SVGAGI. The CDR3 is 13 residues long. This CDR3 reads CASTSPGGTEAFF. CDR3 in DNA: TGTGCCAGCACCTCCCCGGGTGGGACTGAAGCTTTCTTT.

This sequence joins TRBV6-5 and TRBJ1-1, with TRBD1 matching over 9 bases. Trimming at V came to 6 bases and at J to 5 bases, leaving 7 bases not matched to a gene. There are 14 residues in the CDR3. Germline CDR1 and CDR2: MNHEY and SVGAGI. The CDR3 DNA reads TGTGCCAGCAGGCCGGGACAGGGTTTAACTGAAGCTTTCTTT. Protein sequence: CASRPGQGLTEAFF.

The chain joins TRBV7-8 to TRBJ2-4; TRBD1 matches at 11 bases. CDR1 is SGHVS and CDR2 is FQNEAQ in the germline V gene. CDR3 length: 20 residues. The trim removed 1 base at V and 0 bases at J, leaving 11 bases unmatched. The CDR3 spells CASSLVVGQGATKAKNIQYF. CDR3 nucleotide sequence: TGTGCCAGCAGCTTAGTCGTTGGACAGGGGGCAACTAAAGCCAAAAACATTCAGTACTTC.

The chain uses TRBV5-1 and TRBJ2-3, with a weak D call TRBD1 (5 bases). Per the germline V gene, CDR1 is SGHRS and CDR2 is YFSETQ. Trimming shortened V by 3 bases and J by 6 bases, and 14 bases separated the two germline ends. The CDR3 consists of 14 residues. This CDR3 is CASSSHSSGDTQYF. Written as DNA, the CDR3 is TGCGCCAGCAGCTCTCACTCGTCAGGGGATACGCAGTATTTT.

The chain carries TRBV7-9 and TRBJ2-1; 8 positions match TRBD1. The CDR3 runs to 16 residues. The germline V gene has CDR1 SEHNR and CDR2 FQNEAQ (reference sequence). The ends lost 3 bases at V and 0 bases at J; junction bases unmatched: 4. CDR3 protein: CASSLRGQGSYNEQFF. The CDR3 DNA reads TGTGCCAGCAGCTTGAGAGGACAGGGCTCCTACAATGAGCAGTTCTTC. Using reference TRBV7-9 and TRBJ2-1 for the parts outside the CDR3, the full variable domain is DTGVSQNPRHKITKRGQNVTFRCDPISEHNRLYWYRQTLGQGPEFLTYFQNEAQLEKSRLLSDRFSAERPKGSFSTLEIQRTEQGDSAMYLCASSLRGQGSYNEQFFGPGTRLTVL.

The V call is TRBV2, the J call TRBJ1-6; the match to TRBD1 covers 8 bases. The CDR3 runs to 17 residues. Germline CDR1 is SNHLY and CDR2 is FYNNEI. V shed 2 bases, J shed 7 bases, and the junction held 10 bases outside the gene matches. This CDR3 is CASSEKGDRWENSPLHF. In nucleotides, the CDR3 is TGTGCCAGCAGTGAAAAAGGGGACAGGTGGGAAAATTCACCCCTCCACTTT.

Remarks on this clone: Other DNA sequences in this sample translate to the same CDR3. This CDR3 reads CASSYQGEQYF. CDR3 coding DNA: TGTGCCAGCAGTTATCAGGGAGAGCAGTACTTC. This rearrangement joins TRBV2 to TRBJ2-7; possibly TRBD1 for D (5 bases). The germline V gene has CDR1 SNHLY and CDR2 FYNNEI. This CDR3 comprises 11 residues. V dropped 5 bases and J dropped 7 bases, with 9 bases sitting between them.

The CDR3 loop is CASSPEWGRPNTEAFF. Here the CDR3 DNA reads TGTGCCAGCAGCCCCGAGTGGGGCAGACCGAACACTGAAGCTTTCTTT. The chain joins TRBV11-2 to TRBJ1-1; D possibly corresponds to TRBD1 (5 bases). V was clipped by 5 bases and J by 1 base, with 17 bases between them. Germline V gene lookup returns CDR1 SGHAT and CDR2 FQNNGV. There are 16 residues in the CDR3.

This clone was seen only once. At the DNA level, this CDR3 is encoded by other sequences in the same sample as well. V usage is TRBV28 and J usage is TRBJ2-1; 9 nucleotides align to TRBD1. The germline gives CDR1 MDHEN, CDR2 SYDVKM. V was clipped by 5 bases and J by 4 bases; unmatched bases: 6. The CDR3 loop spans 15 amino acids. The CDR3 DNA reads as TGTGCCAGCAGTCGTGCCGGGACAGGGTACAATGAGCAGTTCTTC. It codes for CASSRAGTGYNEQFF.

The chain couples TRBV5-1 to TRBJ1-1, with a tentative D call TRBD1 (6 bases). The CDR3 totals 14 residues. Germline CDR1 is SGHRS and CDR2 is YFSETQ. V gave up 2 bases and J gave up 3 bases, with 11 bases separating them. The CDR3 DNA sequence: TGCGCCAGCAGCTTATCAGGGGTCGACACTGAAGCTTTCTTT. Amino acid sequence: CASSLSGVDTEAFF.

The J gene is TRBJ1-6, the V gene TRBV27; D ambiguous. The V end was cut by 6 bases, the J end by 7 bases, with 10 bases between. This CDR3 comprises 13 residues. Germline CDR1 reads MNHEY; CDR2 reads SMNVEV (reference sequence). DNA of the CDR3: TGTGCCAGCAGGAACGGGTGGAATTCACCCCTCCACTTT. It yields the protein CASRNGWNSPLHF.

The rearrangement links TRBV14 to TRBJ1-2; no definite D call. Between the trimmed V and J ends, which lost 0 bases and 6 bases, there was a span of 14 bases. The germline gives CDR1 SGHDN, CDR2 FVKESK. The CDR3 loop spans 15 amino acids. CDR3 residues: CASSQDRRRPNGYTF. For the CDR3, the DNA is TGTGCCAGCAGCCAAGACCGGCGCAGGCCGAATGGCTACACCTTC.

This chain uses TRBV7-8 with TRBJ2-1; D may be TRBD2 (5 bases). The CDR3 extends over 15 amino acids. CDR1 is SGHVS, CDR2 FQNEAQ, per germline. V lost 2 bases and J 3 bases, leaving 11 bases between the germline ends. CDR3 residues: CASSLLGGGYNEQFF. CDR3 bases: TGTGCCAGCAGCTTATTAGGCGGAGGCTACAATGAGCAGTTCTTC.

The chain combines TRBV10-3 with TRBJ2-1; D unresolved. CDR1 and CDR2 from the germline V gene are ENHRY and SYGVKD. The CDR3 has 13 residues. V was clipped by 7 bases and J by 4 bases, with 11 bases between them. The DNA of the CDR3 is TGTGCCATCAAGCACAGCCCATACAATGAGCAGTTCTTC. Amino acids: CAIKHSPYNEQFF.

This sequence joins TRBV2 and TRBJ2-7; no reliable D call. Trimming stripped 8 bases from V and 6 bases from J, with 11 bases between. The length of the CDR3 is 11 residues. Germline assignment: CDR1 SNHLY and CDR2 FYNNEI. The CDR3 region is CASAQAGEQYF. DNA for the CDR3: TGTGCCAGCGCTCAGGCTGGCGAGCAGTACTTC.

This chain joins TRBV2 and TRBJ1-5, with no clear D. Trimming cost V 5 bases and J 3 bases, with 8 bases left between them. CDR1 and CDR2 from the germline V gene are SNHLY and FYNNEI. The CDR3 is 13 amino acids. Here the CDR3 reads CASSPQLNQPQHF. The DNA of the CDR3 is TGTGCCAGCAGTCCTCAACTCAATCAGCCCCAGCATTTT. The full variable domain, completed using reference TRBV2 and TRBJ1-5, is EPEVTQTPSHQVTQMGQEVILRCVPISNHLYFYWYRQILGQKVEFLVSFYNNEISEKSEIFDDQFSVERPDGSNFTLKIRSTKLEDSAMYFCASSPQLNQPQHFGDGTRLSIL.

The chain has TRBV4-1 and TRBJ2-3; D remains ambiguous. Germline V gene sequence: CDR1 MGHRA, CDR2 YSYEKL. CDR3 length: 12 residues. Trimming shortened V by 2 bases and J by 6 bases, and 6 bases separated the two germline ends. Here the CDR3 DNA reads TGCGCCAGCAGCCAACCCAGGGATACGCAGTATTTT. This encodes CASSQPRDTQYF.

The chain recombines TRBV6-5 with TRBJ2-5; D not resolved. The germline V gene encodes CDR1 MNHEY and CDR2 SVGAGI. The CDR3 sequence is 11 residues long. The ends were cut back, 6 bases at V and 4 bases at J, with 6 bases in the middle. CDR3 nucleotides: TGTGCCAGCAGGAGATCAGAGACCCAGTACTTC. Translation gives CASRRSETQYF.

The chain carries TRBV6-1 and TRBJ2-3; 11 positions match TRBD2. Trimming took 3 bases from V and 5 from J; bases not matched to a gene: 7. The CDR3 runs 16 residues. Germline loops: CDR1 MNHNS, CDR2 SASEGT. CDR3 in DNA: TGTGCCAGCAGTGAGGGTAGCGGGGGGGCCTTAGATACGCAGTATTTT. Its translation: CASSEGSGGALDTQYF.

The genes are TRBV6-1 and TRBJ2-7; 8 bases line up with TRBD1. Losses at the gene ends were 0 bases for V and 3 bases for J; bases not matched to a gene: 7. The germline CDR1 and CDR2 sequences are MNHNS and SASEGT. The CDR3 extends over 16 amino acids. CDR3: CASSEAHLGQGYEQYF. The CDR3 DNA reads TGTGCCAGCAGTGAAGCTCATTTAGGACAGGGCTACGAGCAGTACTTC.

The chain couples TRBV5-1 to TRBJ1-1, with 8 bases aligning to TRBD1. Germline-derived CDR1 and CDR2 are SGHRS and YFSETQ. The CDR3 is 14 residues long. Losses at the gene ends were 4 bases for V and 5 bases for J; bases not matched to a gene: 7. The CDR3 DNA reads TGCGCCAGCAGCACCGCAGGGGGCATTACTGAAGCTTTCTTT. Translation: CASSTAGGITEAFF. The entire variable domain, with the rest obtained from reference TRBV5-1 and TRBJ1-1, is as follows: KAGVTQTPRYLIKTRGQQVTLSCSPISGHRSVSWYQQTPGQGLQFLFEYFSETQRNKGNFPGRFSGRQFSNSRSEMNVSTLELGDSALYLCASSTAGGITEAFFGQGTRLTVV.